Shown below are 4 T cell receptor beta chains from a single sample sequenced in a study of beta chain features in type 1 diabetes. Findings and limits, study-wide: Among all four CD4+ subsets, Type 1 diabetes patients had TCRB CDR3s that were moderately but significantly shorter.

The investigators reverse transcribed all of the isolated RNA, so they sequenced expressed TCRB transcripts. Profiled with immunoSEQ multiplex PCR; TCRdb holds only in-frame clones, not every one. This repertoire shows around 250,000 clones, approximately 25% found once; its top ten account for roughly 0.011%. For these TCRs, the target antigens are not known. Input material: naive CD4+ T cells from blood. These receptors were obtained from a woman in her twenties or thirties with type 1 diabetes.

The chain carries TRBV28 and TRBJ2-2, with D hard to call. This CDR3 has 13 residues. Trimming took off 4 bases at V and 0 bases at J, with 3 bases between the two ends. Germline V gene lookup returns CDR1 MDHEN and CDR2 SYDVKM. The CDR3 sequence is CASSSSNTGELFF. The CDR3 DNA sequence: TGTGCCAGCAGTTCCTCGAACACCGGGGAGCTGTTTTTT.

In this sample, this clone turned up once. The chain employs TRBV7-9 and TRBJ1-1; no clear D gene. This CDR3 has 13 residues. In germline, CDR1 is SEHNR, CDR2 FQNEAQ (reference sequence). The V end lost 0 bases, the J end lost 6 bases, and 8 bases lay between the germline ends. CDR3 nucleotide sequence: TGTGCCAGCAGCTTAGCGCGGAGCGCTGAAGCTTTCTTT. Its translation: CASSLARSAEAFF.

This clone occurred once. The J gene is TRBJ1-2, the V gene TRBV11-3; perhaps TRBD1 as D (5 bases). Germline lookup yields CDR1 SGHNT and CDR2 YENEEA. The CDR3 extends over 13 amino acids. V was cut by 6 bases and J by 3 bases, with 11 bases left in between. Written as DNA, the CDR3 is TGTGCCAGCAGTCCTGGACAAGACTATGGCTACACCTTC. This sequence encodes CASSPGQDYGYTF.

This clone turned up a few times. The V gene is TRBV28, the J gene TRBJ2-5, with 8 bases that match TRBD1. CDR1 is MDHEN, CDR2 SYDVKM, per germline. The CDR3 spans 14 residues. V lost 5 bases and J lost 1; bases outside the gene matches: 3. The CDR3 nucleotides read TGTGCCAGCAGTGAGGACAGGGCCCAAGAGACCCAGTACTTC. Its translation is CASSEDRAQETQYF.